The 16 T cell receptor beta chains reported below all come from one sample, sequenced in a study of shared clonotypes between healthy human individuals. Repertoires were generated with immunoSEQ multiplex PCR, while TCRdb's copy carries only in-frame clones and drops some. The sample has roughly 1,600,000 clones, 98% to 99% seen once. The sequenced material came from naive CD4+ T cells sorted from blood. Subset denoted: CD45RA+ positively selected. Receptors originate from a man in his thirties or forties in good health.

This chain links TRBV14 with TRBJ2-1; D possibly uses TRBD1 or TRBD2 (5 bases each). Per the germline V gene, CDR1 is SGHDN and CDR2 is FVKESK. The CDR3 spans 14 residues. V was clipped by 4 bases and J by 9 bases, with 16 bases between them. CDR3 region: CASSRTGGRGEQFF. CDR3 in DNA: TGTGCCAGCAGCCGGACTGGTGGTAGGGGTGAGCAGTTCTTC.

J is TRBJ1-3 and V is TRBV11-2, with D perhaps matching TRBD1 (5 bases). The CDR3 has 14 residues. CDR1 and CDR2 (germline): SGHAT, FQNNGV. V was cut by 0 bases and J by 7 bases, with 10 bases left in between. CDR3 sequence: CASSLDGAENTIYF. The CDR3 nucleotides are TGTGCCAGCAGCTTAGACGGGGCCGAGAACACCATATATTTT.

This clone was seen a few times. The rearrangement links TRBV10-3 to TRBJ1-2; perhaps TRBD1 as D (5 bases). V lost 9 bases and J lost 4, with 15 bases in between. The CDR3 is 13 amino acids. From germline, CDR1 is ENHRY and CDR2 SYGVKD. CDR3 sequence: CAILPGEAYGYTF. The DNA for the CDR3 is TGTGCCATTCTTCCGGGGGAGGCCTATGGCTACACCTTC.

The V call is TRBV7-9, the J call TRBJ1-4; the match to TRBD1 covers 7 bases. Germline V CDR1 and CDR2: SEHNR, FQNEAQ (reference sequence). V trimming: 8 bases; J trimming: 5 bases; junction bases outside the gene matches: 8. The CDR3 runs 14 residues. The CDR3 reads CASVRDRVNEKLFF. In DNA, the CDR3 is TGTGCCAGCGTACGTGACAGGGTAAATGAAAAACTGTTTTTT.

The chain employs TRBV28 and TRBJ2-2, with a weak D call TRBD2 (5 bases). The CDR3 runs 15 residues. Germline CDR1 reads MDHEN; CDR2 reads SYDVKM. Trimming pared 3 bases from V and 5 bases from J, leaving 13 bases between. The CDR3: CASSFAGPETGELFF. The CDR3 DNA follows: TGTGCCAGCAGTTTCGCGGGCCCGGAAACCGGGGAGCTGTTTTTT.

The rearrangement joins TRBV7-2 to TRBJ2-5; 10 bases fit TRBD2. Germline V gene sequence: CDR1 SGHTA, CDR2 FQGNSA. V lost 4 bases and J lost 2; bases outside the gene matches: 4. This CDR3 region has 15 residues. CDR3 bases: TGTGCCAGCAGCTCGGCAGCGGGAGGGCAAGAGACCCAGTACTTC. Translation: CASSSAAGGQETQYF.

The V and J genes are TRBV6-5 and TRBJ2-6, with unresolved D. Per germline, CDR1 MNHEY and CDR2 SVGAGI. The length of the CDR3 is 15 residues. Trimming shortened V by 4 bases and J by 1 base, and 8 bases separated the two germline ends. CDR3 amino acids: CASSLALSGANVLTF. For the CDR3, the DNA is TGTGCCAGCAGTTTAGCCCTGTCTGGGGCCAACGTCCTGACTTTC.

As to this clone: This same CDR3 is encoded by further DNA sequences in the sample. The V gene is TRBV15, the J gene TRBJ2-3; the D is unclear. Germline lookup yields CDR1 LNHNV and CDR2 YYDKDF (reference sequence). The length of the CDR3 is 13 residues. V was cut by 2 bases and J by 2 bases, with 5 bases left in between. The CDR3 DNA follows: TGTGCCACCAGCAGAACCTACACAGATACGCAGTATTTT. Its translation is CATSRTYTDTQYF.

The genes are TRBV11-2 and TRBJ2-7; 10 positions match TRBD2. The germline gives CDR1 SGHAT, CDR2 FQNNGV. This CDR3 has 17 amino acids. The V segment lost 4 bases and the J segment 4 bases; nucleotides outside the gene matches: 13. Here the CDR3 reads CASSWGEPSGRVYEQYF. The CDR3 bases are TGTGCCAGCAGCTGGGGTGAGCCTAGCGGGAGAGTGTACGAGCAGTACTTC.

This sequence joins TRBV28 and TRBJ2-2, with D perhaps matching TRBD1 (5 bases). Trimming stripped 7 bases from V and 7 bases from J, with 13 bases between. The CDR3 is 13 residues long. Germline CDR1 MDHEN, CDR2 SYDVKM. The CDR3 loop reads CASTLQADGELFF. The CDR3 DNA sequence: TGTGCCAGCACCTTACAGGCTGACGGGGAGCTGTTTTTT. The complete variable domain, with remaining parts taken from reference TRBV28 and TRBJ2-2, reads DVKVTQSSRYLVKRTGEKVFLECVQDMDHENMFWYRQDPGLGLRLIYFSYDVKMKEKGDIPEGYSVSREKKERFSLILESASTNQTSMYLCASTLQADGELFFGEGSRLTVL.

This clone has only one observation. It may be a read error: a sequence one base away is much more abundant. Other DNA sequences of this sample code for an identical CDR3. The chain employs TRBV2 and TRBJ2-3; 11 bases match TRBD2. The CDR3 consists of 15 residues. Trimming cost V 5 bases and J 0 bases; bases outside gene matches: 1. Germline V gene lookup returns CDR1 SNHLY and CDR2 FYNNEI. This CDR3 is CASSWTSGSTDTQYF. CDR3 nucleotides: TGTGCCAGCAGTTGGACTAGCGGGAGCACAGATACGCAGTATTTT.

The V gene is TRBV7-9, the J gene TRBJ2-5; D gene ambiguous. V shed 5 bases and J shed 5 bases, with 21 bases lying between them. CDR3 length equals 16 residues. CDR1 SEHNR and CDR2 FQNEAQ come from the germline V gene (reference sequence). CDR3 in DNA: TGTGCCAGCAGCCCGAGACTGGCGGTGAGCCCCGAGACCCAGTACTTC. Translated, it gives CASSPRLAVSPETQYF.

The chain employs TRBV7-2 and TRBJ2-5; D is unresolved. The V end was cut by 4 bases, the J end by 2 bases, with 5 bases between. CDR1 SGHTA and CDR2 FQGNSA come from the germline V gene. The CDR3 contains 12 residues. The CDR3 nucleotides read TGTGCCAGCAGCTGGTTGCAAGAGACCCAGTACTTC. It specifies CASSWLQETQYF.

The V and J genes are TRBV5-1 and TRBJ2-2, with D possibly being TRBD1 or TRBD2 (6 bases each). V lost 0 bases to trimming and J lost 0 bases, with 15 bases between them. The CDR3 has 18 residues. CDR1 is SGHRS and CDR2 is YFSETQ in the germline V gene. CDR3 sequence (DNA): TGCGCCAGCAGCTTGGTTGGGGGGCTAAACACGAACACCGGGGAGCTGTTTTTT. It translates to CASSLVGGLNTNTGELFF.

A single count supports this clone. V and J are TRBV10-1 and TRBJ2-3, with D maybe TRBD1 (6 bases). CDR1 is WNHNN, CDR2 SYGVQD, per germline (reference sequence). V was trimmed by 5 bases and J by 9 bases, leaving 18 bases between them. The CDR3 is 14 amino acids. CDR3 DNA: TGCGCCAGCAGTCGACAGGCCCCCAGGGACACGCAGTATTTT. Residues: CASSRQAPRDTQYF.

This sequence joins TRBV6-6 and TRBJ2-7; D gene unclear. The CDR3 sequence is 14 residues long. Germline assignment: CDR1 MNHNY and CDR2 SVGAGI (reference sequence). V was pared by 2 bases and J by 5 bases, with 13 bases between. The CDR3 loop reads CASSYPQSWDEQYF. The CDR3 bases are TGTGCCAGCAGTTACCCCCAGTCCTGGGACGAGCAGTACTTC.